This TCR beta chain emerged from a study of radiotherapy plus CTLA-4 blockade in lung cancer. For the study at large: Disease control was seen in 31% of patients, objective responses in 18%.

Study-wide points: The best prediction of response reportedly came from early blood T cell clone dynamics, with interferon-beta. In blood, after radiotherapy plus ipilimumab, tumor-derived TCR clones expanded.

The CDR3 spans 15 residues. V was cut by 1 base and J by 2 bases, with 11 bases left in between. The germline gives CDR1 MNHNY, CDR2 SVGAGI (reference sequence). Alongside CTLA-4 blockade with ipilimumab, patients with chemo-refractory metastatic non-small-cell lung cancer received focal radiation. Sequencing used immunoSEQ multiplex PCR; TCRdb keeps in-frame clones, though not all of them. The sample includes about 45,000 clones, 73% of them seen just once. Concerning this clone itself: Its antigen is currently unknown.

This sequence was found in a human donor with non-small cell lung cancer who had a complete response to radiotherapy plus ipilimumab. Sequenced material: peripheral blood, taken from a patient treated with radiotherapy plus ipilimumab. The J gene is TRBJ1-2, the V gene TRBV6-6; D call uncertain. CDR3 nucleotides: TGTGCCAGCAGTTACTATGACACATCGAACTATGGCTACACCTTC. This translates into CASSYYDTSNYGYTF.